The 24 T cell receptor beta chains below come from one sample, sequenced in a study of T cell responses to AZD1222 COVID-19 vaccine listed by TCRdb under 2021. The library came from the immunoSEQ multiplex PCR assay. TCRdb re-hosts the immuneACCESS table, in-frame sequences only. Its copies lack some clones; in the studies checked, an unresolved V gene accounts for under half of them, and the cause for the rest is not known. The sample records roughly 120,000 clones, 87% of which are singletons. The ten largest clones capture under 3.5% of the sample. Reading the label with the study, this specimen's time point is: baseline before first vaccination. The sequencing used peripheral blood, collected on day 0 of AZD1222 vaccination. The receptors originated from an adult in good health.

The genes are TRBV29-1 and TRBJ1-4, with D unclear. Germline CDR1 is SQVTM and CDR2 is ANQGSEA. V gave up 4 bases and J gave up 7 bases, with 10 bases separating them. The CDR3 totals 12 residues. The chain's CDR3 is CSVVGSGEKLFF. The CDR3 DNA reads TGCAGCGTTGTGGGAAGTGGTGAAAAACTGTTTTTT.

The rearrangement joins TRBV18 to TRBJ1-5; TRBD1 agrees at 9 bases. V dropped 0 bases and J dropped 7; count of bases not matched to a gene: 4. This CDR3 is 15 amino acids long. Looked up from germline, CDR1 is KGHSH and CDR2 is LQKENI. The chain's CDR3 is CASSPPETGGQPQHF. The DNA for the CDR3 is TGTGCCAGCTCACCACCGGAGACAGGGGGACAGCCCCAGCATTTT.

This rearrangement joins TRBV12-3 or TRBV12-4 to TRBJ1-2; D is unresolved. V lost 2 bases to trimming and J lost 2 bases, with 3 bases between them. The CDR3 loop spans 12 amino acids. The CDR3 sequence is CASSLRNYGYTF. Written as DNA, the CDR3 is TGTGCCAGCAGTTTAAGGAACTATGGCTACACCTTC.

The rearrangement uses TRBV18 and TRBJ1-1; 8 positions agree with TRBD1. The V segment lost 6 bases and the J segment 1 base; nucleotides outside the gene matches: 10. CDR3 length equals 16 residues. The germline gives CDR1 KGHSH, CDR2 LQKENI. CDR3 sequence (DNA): TGTGCCAGCTCGCCCGGACAGGGTGGCGCGAACACTGAAGCTTTCTTT. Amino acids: CASSPGQGGANTEAFF.

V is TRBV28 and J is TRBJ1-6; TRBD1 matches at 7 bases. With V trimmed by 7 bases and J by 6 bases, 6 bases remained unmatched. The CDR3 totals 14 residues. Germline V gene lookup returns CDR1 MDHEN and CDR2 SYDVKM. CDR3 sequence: CASKRDSVNSPLHF. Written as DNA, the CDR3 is TGTGCCAGCAAACGGGACAGTGTTAATTCACCCCTCCACTTT. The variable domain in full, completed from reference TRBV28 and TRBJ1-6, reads DVKVTQSSRYLVKRTGEKVFLECVQDMDHENMFWYRQDPGLGLRLIYFSYDVKMKEKGDIPEGYSVSREKKERFSLILESASTNQTSMYLCASKRDSVNSPLHFGNGTRLTVT.

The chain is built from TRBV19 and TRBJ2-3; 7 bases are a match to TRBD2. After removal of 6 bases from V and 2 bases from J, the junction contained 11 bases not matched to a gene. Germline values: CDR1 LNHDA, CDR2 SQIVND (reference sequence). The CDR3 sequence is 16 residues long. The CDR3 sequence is CASRRGITSATDTQYF. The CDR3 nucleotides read TGTGCCAGTAGGCGGGGGATAACCTCTGCCACAGATACGCAGTATTTT.

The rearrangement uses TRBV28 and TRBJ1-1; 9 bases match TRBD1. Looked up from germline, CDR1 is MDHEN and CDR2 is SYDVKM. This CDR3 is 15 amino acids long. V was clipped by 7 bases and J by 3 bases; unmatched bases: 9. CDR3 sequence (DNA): TGTGCCAGCAATATACAGGGGGCGTTAGACACTGAAGCTTTCTTT. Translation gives CASNIQGALDTEAFF.

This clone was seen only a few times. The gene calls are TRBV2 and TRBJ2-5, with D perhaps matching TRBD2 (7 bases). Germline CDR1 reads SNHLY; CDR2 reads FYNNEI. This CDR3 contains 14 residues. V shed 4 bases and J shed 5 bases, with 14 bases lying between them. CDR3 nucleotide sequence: TGTGCCAGCAGTGGTGAGGGGGGGGCGGAGACCCAGTACTTC. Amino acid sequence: CASSGEGGAETQYF.

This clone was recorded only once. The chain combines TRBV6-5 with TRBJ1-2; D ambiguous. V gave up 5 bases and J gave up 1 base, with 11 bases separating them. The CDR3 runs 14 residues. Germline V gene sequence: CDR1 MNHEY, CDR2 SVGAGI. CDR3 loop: CASSRLSVNYGYTF. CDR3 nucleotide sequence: TGTGCCAGCAGTCGCCTCTCTGTTAACTATGGCTACACCTTC.

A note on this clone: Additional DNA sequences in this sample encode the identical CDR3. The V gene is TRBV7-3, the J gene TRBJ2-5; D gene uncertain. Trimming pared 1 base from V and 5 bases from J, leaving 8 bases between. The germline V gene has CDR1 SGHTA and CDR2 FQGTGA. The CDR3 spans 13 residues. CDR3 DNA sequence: TGTGCCAGCAGCTTAAACCCCCGGGAGACCCAGTACTTC. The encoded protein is CASSLNPRETQYF.

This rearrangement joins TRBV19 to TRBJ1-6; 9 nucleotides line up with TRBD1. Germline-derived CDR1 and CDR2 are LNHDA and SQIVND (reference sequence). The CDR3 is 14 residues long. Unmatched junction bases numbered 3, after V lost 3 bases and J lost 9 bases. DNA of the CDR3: TGTGCCAGTAGTATCGGGACAGGGTTTTCACCCCTCCACTTT. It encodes CASSIGTGFSPLHF. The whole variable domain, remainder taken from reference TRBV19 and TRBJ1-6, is DGGITQSPKYLFRKEGQNVTLSCEQNLNHDAMYWYRQDPGQGLRLIYYSQIVNDFQKGDIAEGYSVSREKKESFPLTVTSAQKNPTAFYLCASSIGTGFSPLHFGNGTRLTVT.

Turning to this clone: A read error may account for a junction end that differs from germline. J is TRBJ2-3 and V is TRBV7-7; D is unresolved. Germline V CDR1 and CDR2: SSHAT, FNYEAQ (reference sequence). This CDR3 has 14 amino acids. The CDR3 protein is CASSLGTSTDTQYF. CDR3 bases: TGTGCTAGCAGCTTAGGAACTAGCACAGATACGCAGTATTTT.

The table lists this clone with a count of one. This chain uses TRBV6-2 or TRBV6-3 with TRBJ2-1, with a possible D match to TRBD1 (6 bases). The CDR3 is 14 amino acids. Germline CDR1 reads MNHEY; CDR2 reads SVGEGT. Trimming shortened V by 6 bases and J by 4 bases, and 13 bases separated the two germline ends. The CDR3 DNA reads TGTGCCAGCAGCCGAGGGCAGGGGTACAATGAGCAGTTCTTC. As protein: CASSRGQGYNEQFF.

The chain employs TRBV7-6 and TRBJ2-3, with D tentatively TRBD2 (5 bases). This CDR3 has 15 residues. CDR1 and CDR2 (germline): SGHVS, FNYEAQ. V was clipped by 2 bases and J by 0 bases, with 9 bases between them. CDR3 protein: CASSLTRASTDTQYF. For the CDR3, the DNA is TGTGCCAGCAGCTTAACGAGGGCCAGCACAGATACGCAGTATTTT.

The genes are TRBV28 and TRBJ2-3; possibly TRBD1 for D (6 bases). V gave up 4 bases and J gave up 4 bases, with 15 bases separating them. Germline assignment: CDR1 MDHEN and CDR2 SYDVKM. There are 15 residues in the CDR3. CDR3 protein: CASSSSGVGADTQYF. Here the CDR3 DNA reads TGTGCCAGCAGTTCCTCAGGGGTTGGGGCAGATACGCAGTATTTT.

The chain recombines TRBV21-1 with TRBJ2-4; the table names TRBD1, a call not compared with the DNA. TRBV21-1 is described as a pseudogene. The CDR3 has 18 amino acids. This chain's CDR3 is CASSKTVDRGEYKNIQYF. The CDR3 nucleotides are TGTGCCAGCAGCAAAACCGTGGACAGGGGAGAGTACAAAAACATTCAGTACTTC.

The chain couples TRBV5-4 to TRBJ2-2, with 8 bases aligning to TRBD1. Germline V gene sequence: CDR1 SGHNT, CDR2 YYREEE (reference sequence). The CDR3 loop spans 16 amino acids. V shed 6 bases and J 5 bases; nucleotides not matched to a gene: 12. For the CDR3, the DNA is TGTGCCAGCAATCGGGGAGGACAGGGACCAACCGGGGAGCTGTTTTTT. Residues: CASNRGGQGPTGELFF.

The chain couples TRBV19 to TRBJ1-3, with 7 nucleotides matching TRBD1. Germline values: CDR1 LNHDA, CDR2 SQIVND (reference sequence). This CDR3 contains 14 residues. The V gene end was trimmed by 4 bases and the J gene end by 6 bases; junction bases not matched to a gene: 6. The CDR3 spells CASSTNRGPNTIYF. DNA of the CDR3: TGTGCCAGTAGTACCAACAGGGGTCCAAACACCATATATTTT.

CDR3 coding DNA: TGTGCCAGTACCCCGCAGGGGCGCACTGAAGCTTTCTTT. This sequence encodes CASTPQGRTEAFF. The chain links TRBV19 to TRBJ1-1; perhaps TRBD1 as D (6 bases). V was shortened by 7 bases and J by 4 bases, with 13 bases between the two germline ends. This CDR3 spans 13 amino acids. Germline V gene lookup returns CDR1 LNHDA and CDR2 SQIVND (reference sequence).

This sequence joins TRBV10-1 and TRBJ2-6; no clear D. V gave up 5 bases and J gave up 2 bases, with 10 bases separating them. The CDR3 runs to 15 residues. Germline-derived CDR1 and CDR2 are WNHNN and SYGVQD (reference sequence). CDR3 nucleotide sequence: TGCGCCAGCAGTTCTAATAGGGCTGGGGCCAACGTCCTGACTTTC. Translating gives CASSSNRAGANVLTF.

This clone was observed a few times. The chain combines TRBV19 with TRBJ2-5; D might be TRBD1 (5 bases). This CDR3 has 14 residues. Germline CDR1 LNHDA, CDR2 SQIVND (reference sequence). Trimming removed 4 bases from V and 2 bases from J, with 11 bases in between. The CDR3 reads CASSTPGIQETQYF. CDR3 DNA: TGTGCCAGTAGTACACCAGGGATACAAGAGACCCAGTACTTC.

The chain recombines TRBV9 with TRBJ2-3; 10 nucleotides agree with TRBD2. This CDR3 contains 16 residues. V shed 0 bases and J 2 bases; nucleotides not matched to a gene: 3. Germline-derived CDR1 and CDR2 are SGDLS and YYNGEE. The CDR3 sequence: CASSVALAGATDTQYF. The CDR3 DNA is TGTGCCAGCAGCGTAGCTCTAGCGGGGGCCACAGATACGCAGTATTTT. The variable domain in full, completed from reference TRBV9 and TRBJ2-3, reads DSGVTQTPKHLITATGQRVTLRCSPRSGDLSVYWYQQSLDQGLQFLIQYYNGEERAKGNILERFSAQQFPDLHSELNLSSLELGDSALYFCASSVALAGATDTQYFGPGTRLTVL.

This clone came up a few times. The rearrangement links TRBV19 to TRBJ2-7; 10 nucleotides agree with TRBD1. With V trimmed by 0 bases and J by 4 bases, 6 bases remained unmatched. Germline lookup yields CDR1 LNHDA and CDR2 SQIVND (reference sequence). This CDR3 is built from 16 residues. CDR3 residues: CASSIEDRDRGYEQYF. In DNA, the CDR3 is TGTGCCAGTAGTATAGAGGACCGGGACAGGGGATACGAGCAGTACTTC.

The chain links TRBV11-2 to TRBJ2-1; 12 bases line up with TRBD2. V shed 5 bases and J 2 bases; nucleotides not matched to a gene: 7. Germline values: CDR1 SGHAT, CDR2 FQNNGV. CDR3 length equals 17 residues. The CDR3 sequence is CASSPARTSGAYNEQFF. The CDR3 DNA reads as TGTGCCAGCAGCCCAGCCCGGACTAGCGGGGCCTACAATGAGCAGTTCTTC.